This TCR beta chain was obtained from a study of cytomegalovirus exposure and HLA in healthy donors. There are 13 residues in the CDR3. CDR1 SQVTM and CDR2 ANQGSEA come from the germline V gene. J gave up 8 bases and V 1 base, and 5 bases lay outside the gene matches. Primers: 60 Vbeta forward and 13 Jbeta reverse. Sequencing used immunoSEQ multiplex PCR; TCRdb keeps in-frame clones, though not all of them. The table has about 190,000 clones, about 88% seen once. The material sequenced was PBMCs. The sequence came from a woman aged 25 to 39 in good health and CMV-seronegative. The chain employs TRBV29-1 and TRBJ2-1; 7 bases fit TRBD2. The CDR3 is CSVEGGSRDEQFF. CDR3 in DNA: TGCAGCGTTGAAGGCGGGAGCAGGGATGAGCAGTTCTTC.